This T cell receptor beta chain originates from a study of T-cell memory formation after mild COVID-19. The CDR3 extends over 16 amino acids. The trim removed 6 bases at V and 0 bases at J, leaving 2 bases unmatched. The germline gives CDR1 SNHLY, CDR2 FYNNEI. In TCRdb, the 5' RACE reads were re-called with MiXCR into one record per CDR3 protein. The sample contains around 250,000 distinct CDR3 sequences, under 20% of which appear only once. This clonotype has at least ten counts. This chain connects TRBV2 to TRBJ2-2, with 12 nucleotides matching TRBD2. This receptor was identified in a man between 18 and 35 years old who had mild COVID-19 (a few samples of this study predate the infection). Cell type and time point are not known. The specimen was PBMCs or a T cell subset sorted from them (not recorded which). CDR3 loop: CASRLAGGANTGELFF. CDR3 nucleotides: TGTGCCAGCAGACTAGCGGGAGGAGCGAACACCGGGGAGCTGTTTTTT.